This T cell receptor (beta chain) was sequenced during a study of siplizumab effects on memory and regulatory T cells. A remark on this clone: The target antigen is unknown.

The assay covered 95,000 to 100,000 TCR templates per sample. Clones were read by immunoSEQ multiplex PCR, and TCRdb kept only the in-frame ones, dropping some. The sample consists of 60,000 to 80,000 clones, around 78% of them appearing once. Broader study findings: Suppressive function of proliferating Tregs from siplizumab cultures was not confirmed. Siplizumab produced a significant drop in alloreactive sequences attributable to unstimulated CD4+ memory cells. Phenotypic classification as naive or memory proved unattainable for roughly 75-97% of proliferating CD4+ or CD8+ clones.

Trimming shortened V by 3 bases and J by 2 bases, and 8 bases separated the two germline ends. Per germline, CDR1 LNHDA and CDR2 SQIVND (reference sequence). The CDR3 covers 13 residues. Sample: memory CD4+ T cells sorted from blood. This clonotype originated in a human donor in good health. This sequence joins TRBV19 and TRBJ2-7; no definite D call. The CDR3 sequence: CASSMRRAYEQYF. The CDR3 DNA sequence: TGTGCCAGTAGTATGCGTAGAGCCTACGAGCAGTACTTC.